A selection of T cell receptor beta chains follows, all from one sample in a study of fetal regulatory T cell absence and autoimmunity. Some clones are missing from TCRdb's copy, which holds only in-frame ones; the method was immunoSEQ multiplex PCR. The sample has some 87,000 clones, approximately 75% seen once. What was sequenced was pancreas tissue. The source is a male donor with IPEX syndrome. Both conserved end residues are part of each CDR3. The D gene is left open where the match is weak. Only part of the rows carry a size: once, few, many, or a class if the clone is expanded.

d_gene	abundance	v_gene	j_gene	CDR3aa	CDR3nt
-	few	TRBV19	TRBJ2-7	CASSIGSGFEQYF	TGTGCCAGTAGTATAGGGTCCGGTTTCGAGCAGTACTTC
TRBD2	-	TRBV5-1	TRBJ2-3	CASSLMGGDTQYF	TGCGCCAGCAGCTTGATGGGAGGGGATACGCAGTATTTT
-	few	TRBV7-2	TRBJ1-5	CASSLARNQPQHF	TGTGCCAGCAGCTTAGCCAGGAATCAGCCCCAGCATTTT
TRBD1	-	TRBV7-8	TRBJ1-1	CASSSGTGRRGAFF	TGTGCCAGCAGCTCCGGGACAGGGAGGCGTGGAGCTTTCTTT
-	-	TRBV7-9	TRBJ2-5	CASSIGWSRTQETQYF	TGTGCCAGCAGCATAGGGTGGTCTCGGACACAAGAGACCCAGTACTTC
-	few	TRBV4-1	TRBJ1-4	CASSQATNEKLFF	TGCGCCAGCAGCCAAGCAACTAATGAAAAACTGTTTTTT
-	-	TRBV7-2	TRBJ2-1	CASSPRGGENEQFF	TGTGCCAGCAGCCCCAGGGGGGGGGAGAATGAGCAGTTCTTC
TRBD2	-	TRBV18	TRBJ2-7	CASSPPASGRLEQYF	TGTGCCAGCTCACCCCCGGCTAGCGGGAGACTCGAGCAGTACTTC
TRBD1	many	TRBV9	TRBJ1-1	CASSVEGQGNTEAFF	TGTGCCAGCAGCGTAGAGGGACAGGGGAACACTGAAGCTTTCTTT
-	-	TRBV7-8	TRBJ2-3	CASSSSGPASTDTQYF	TGTGCCAGCAGCTCTTCGGGACCAGCTAGCACAGATACGCAGTATTTT
TRBD1	once	TRBV6-5	TRBJ1-1	CASSYSAGGRNTEAFF	TGTGCCAGCAGTTACTCGGCAGGGGGTCGGAACACTGAAGCTTTCTTT
TRBD2	-	TRBV4-1	TRBJ2-2	CASSQDPTSGVISAGELFF	TGCGCCAGCAGCCAAGATCCAACTAGCGGGGTAATTAGCGCCGGGGAGCTGTTTTTT
-	many	TRBV9	TRBJ2-7	CASSVADLYEQYF	TGTGCCAGCAGCGTAGCGGATTTATACGAGCAGTACTTC
-	-	TRBV10-1	TRBJ1-1	CASSESRDNTEAFF	TGCGCCAGCAGTGAGTCGCGGGACAACACTGAAGCTTTCTTT
TRBD2	-	TRBV2	TRBJ2-7	CASRPSSGGFYEQYF	TGTGCCAGCAGGCCTAGTAGCGGGGGGTTCTACGAGCAGTACTTC
TRBD2	-	TRBV5-1	TRBJ2-5	CASSLSGGAGETQYF	TGCGCCAGCAGCTTGAGCGGGGGGGCCGGAGAGACCCAGTACTTC
TRBD1	-	TRBV15	TRBJ1-1	CATSRDVRRGLNTEAFF	TGTGCCACCAGCAGAGATGTCCGCAGGGGGCTGAACACTGAAGCTTTCTTT
-	-	TRBV10-2	TRBJ2-3	CASSEYGPSTDTQYF	TGCGCCAGCAGTGAGTACGGGCCTAGCACAGATACGCAGTATTTT
-	-	TRBV30	TRBJ1-5	CAWRGGLDQPQHF	TGTGCCTGGAGAGGGGGTTTGGATCAGCCCCAGCATTTT
-	-	TRBV30	TRBJ2-1	CAWRVRDKSYNEQFF	TGTGCCTGGAGGGTACGAGACAAATCCTACAATGAGCAGTTCTTC
TRBD2	-	TRBV7-6	TRBJ2-3	CASSLRTSGRRSTDTQYF	TGTGCCAGCAGCTTACGGACTAGCGGGAGGAGGAGCACAGATACGCAGTATTTT
TRBD2	-	TRBV6-1	TRBJ2-7	CASSSLGRGYYEQYF	TGTGCCAGCAGTTCCCTCGGGCGGGGGTACTACGAGCAGTACTTC
TRBD2	-	TRBV4-1	TRBJ2-5	CASSQEPSGRETQYF	TGCGCCAGCAGCCAAGAGCCTAGCGGTCGGGAGACCCAGTACTTC
-	-	TRBV18	TRBJ2-2	CASSPPFGVNTGELFF	TGTGCCAGCTCACCCCCATTCGGGGTAAACACCGGGGAGCTGTTTTTT
-	-	TRBV5-1	TRBJ2-7	CASSFIRDTFYEQYF	TGCGCCAGCAGCTTTATCCGGGACACATTCTACGAGCAGTACTTC
TRBD2	-	TRBV7-8	TRBJ2-3	CASTSGNKTDTQYF	TGTGCCAGCACTAGCGGGAATAAGACAGATACGCAGTATTTT
TRBD1	-	TRBV15	TRBJ2-7	CATSQPGQGVYEQYF	TGTGCCACCAGCCAACCGGGACAGGGAGTCTACGAGCAGTACTTC
-	-	TRBV5-6	TRBJ1-2	CASSLGQDIYGYTF	TGTGCCAGCAGCTTGGGACAGGATATCTATGGCTACACCTTC
TRBD2	-	TRBV4-1	TRBJ2-3	CASSRFQLAGRGTDTQYF	TGCGCCAGCAGCCGATTCCAACTAGCGGGTCGTGGCACAGATACGCAGTATTTT
-	-	TRBV9	TRBJ2-5	CASSVDPQETQYF	TGTGCCAGCAGCGTAGATCCCCAAGAGACCCAGTACTTC
-	-	TRBV25-1	TRBJ1-3	CASSVLSGNTIYF	TGTGCCAGCAGCGTCCTCTCTGGAAACACCATATATTTT
-	-	TRBV2	TRBJ2-7	CASSRSLGPHYEQYF	TGTGCCAGCAGTCGTTCCCTAGGACCGCACTACGAGCAGTACTTC
-	-	TRBV30	TRBJ2-3	CAWSVLATDTQYF	TGTGCCTGGAGTGTACTAGCTACAGATACGCAGTATTTT
-	-	TRBV30	TRBJ1-2	CAWSDNYGYTF	TGTGCCTGGAGTGATAACTATGGCTACACCTTC
-	-	TRBV6-6	TRBJ1-2	CASSYSNGENGYTF	TGTGCCAGCAGTTACTCGAACGGGGAAAATGGCTACACCTTC
TRBD2	few	TRBV2	TRBJ2-1	CASSLAGPNEQFF	TGTGCCAGCAGTCTAGCGGGGCCTAATGAGCAGTTCTTC
-	-	TRBV4-1	TRBJ2-3	CASSRTVGNPPQYF	TGCGCCAGCAGCCGCACTGTTGGCAATCCCCCGCAGTATTTT
-	-	TRBV7-9	TRBJ1-4	CASSFDTAREKLFF	TGTGCCAGCAGCTTCGACACGGCAAGGGAAAAACTGTTTTTT
-	few	TRBV19	TRBJ2-7	CASSIMARAREQYF	TGTGCCAGTAGTATAATGGCCAGGGCGCGAGAGCAGTACTTC
-	few	TRBV27	TRBJ2-7	CASSLRGGVYEQYF	TGTGCCAGCAGTTTAAGAGGGGGGGTCTACGAGCAGTACTTC
TRBD1	-	TRBV6-5	TRBJ1-3	CASRITGGVNTIYF	TGTGCCAGCAGGATAACAGGGGGCGTAAACACCATATATTTT
-	-	TRBV4-1	TRBJ1-3	CASSQDLGSGNTIYF	TGCGCCAGCAGCCAAGATTTGGGATCTGGAAACACCATATATTTT
-	-	TRBV4-3	TRBJ2-7	CASSQEVGNEQYF	TGCGCCAGCAGCCAAGAAGTAGGGAACGAGCAGTACTTC
TRBD2	-	TRBV9	TRBJ2-1	CASSVEAGGPYNEQFF	TGTGCCAGCAGCGTAGAAGCGGGGGGGCCCTACAATGAGCAGTTCTTC
-	-	TRBV11-2	TRBJ2-5	CASSPRGPGRQLRVAQYF	TGTGCCAGCAGCCCGCGAGGCCCCGGACGCCAACTCAGGGTGGCCCAGTACTTC